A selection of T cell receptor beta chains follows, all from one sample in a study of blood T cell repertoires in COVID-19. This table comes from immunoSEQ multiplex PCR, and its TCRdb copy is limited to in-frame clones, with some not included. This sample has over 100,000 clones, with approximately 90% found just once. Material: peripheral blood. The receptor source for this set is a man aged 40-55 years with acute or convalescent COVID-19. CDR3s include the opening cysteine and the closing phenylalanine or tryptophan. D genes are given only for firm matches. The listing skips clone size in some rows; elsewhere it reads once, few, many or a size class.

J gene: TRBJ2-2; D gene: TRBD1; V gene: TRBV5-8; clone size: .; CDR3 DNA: TGTGCCAGCAGATTCCGACAGGGGGCTATCAGCTCCGGGGAGCTGTTTTTT; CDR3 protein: CASRFRQGAISSGELFF
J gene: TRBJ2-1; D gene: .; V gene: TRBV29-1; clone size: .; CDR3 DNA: TGCAGCGCCTTCGGCTCCTACAATGAGCAGTTCTTC; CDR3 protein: CSAFGSYNEQFF
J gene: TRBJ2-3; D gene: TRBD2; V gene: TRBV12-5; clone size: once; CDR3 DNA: TGTGCTAGTGCCGTAGCGGGAGTGCCTCTTTCCGGCGCAGATACGCAGTATTTT; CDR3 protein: CASAVAGVPLSGADTQYF
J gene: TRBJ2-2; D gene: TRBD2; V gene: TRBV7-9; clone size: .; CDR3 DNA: TGTGCCAGCAGACGCCTGACTAGCGACACCGGGGAGCTGTTTTTT; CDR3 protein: CASRRLTSDTGELFF
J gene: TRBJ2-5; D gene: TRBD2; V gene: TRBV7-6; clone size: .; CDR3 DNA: TGTGCCAGCAGCTTCCGACTAGCGGGAGTAGAGACCCAGTACTTC; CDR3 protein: CASSFRLAGVETQYF
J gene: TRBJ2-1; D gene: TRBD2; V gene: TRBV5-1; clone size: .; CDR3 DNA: TGCGCCAGCAGCGGAACGGGACTAGCGGGAGGAAATGAGCAGTTCTTC; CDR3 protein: CASSGTGLAGGNEQFF
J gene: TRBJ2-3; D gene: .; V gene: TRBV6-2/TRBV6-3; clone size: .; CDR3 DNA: TGTGCCAGCAGTAACCTCCGGGAGACCACAGATACGCAGTATTTT; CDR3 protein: CASSNLRETTDTQYF
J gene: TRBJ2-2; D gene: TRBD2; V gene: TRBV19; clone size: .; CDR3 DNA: TGTGCCAGTAGTATAGGGACTAGCGGGACCTGGGCCGGGGAGCTGTTTTTT; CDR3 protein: CASSIGTSGTWAGELFF
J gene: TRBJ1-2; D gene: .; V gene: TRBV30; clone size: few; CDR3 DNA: TGTGCCTGGAGTGTAGGGGGTTCTAACTATGGCTACACCTTC; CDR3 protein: CAWSVGGSNYGYTF
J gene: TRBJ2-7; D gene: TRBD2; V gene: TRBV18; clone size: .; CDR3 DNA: TGTGCCAGCTCACCACCGAACGGGAGGGCTTTCGAGCAGTACTTC; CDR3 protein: CASSPPNGRAFEQYF
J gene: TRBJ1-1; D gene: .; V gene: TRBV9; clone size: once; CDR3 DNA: TGTGCCAGCAGCGTAGCTCGCGGGGCAAGTGAAGCTTTCTTT; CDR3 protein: CASSVARGASEAFF
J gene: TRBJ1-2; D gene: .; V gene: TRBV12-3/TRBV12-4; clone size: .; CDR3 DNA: TGTGCCAGCAGTTTATCGCACTCTGGCTACACCTTC; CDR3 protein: CASSLSHSGYTF
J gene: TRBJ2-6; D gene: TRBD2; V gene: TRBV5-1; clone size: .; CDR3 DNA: TGCGCCAGCAGCTTCCTAGCGGGAGCTAGCTCTGGGGCCAACGTCCTGACTTTC; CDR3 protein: CASSFLAGASSGANVLTF
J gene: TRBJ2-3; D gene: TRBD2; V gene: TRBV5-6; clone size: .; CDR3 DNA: TGTGCCAGCAGCTCTAGCGGGGGGGCGGGAGATACGCAGTATTTT; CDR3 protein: CASSSSGGAGDTQYF
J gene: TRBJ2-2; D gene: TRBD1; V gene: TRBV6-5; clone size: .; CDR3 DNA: TGTGCCAGCACTGGACAGGGGTTGCTCACCGGGGAGCTGTTTTTT; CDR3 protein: CASTGQGLLTGELFF
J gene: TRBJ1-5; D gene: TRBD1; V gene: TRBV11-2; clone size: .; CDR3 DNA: TGTGCCAGCAGCTGGGGGACAGATCAGCCCCAGCATTTT; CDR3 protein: CASSWGTDQPQHF
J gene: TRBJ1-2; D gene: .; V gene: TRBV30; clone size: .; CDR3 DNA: TGTGCCTGGAGTGAAAGTACGGAGGGCTACACCTTC; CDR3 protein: CAWSESTEGYTF
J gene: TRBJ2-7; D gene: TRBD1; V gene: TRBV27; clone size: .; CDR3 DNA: TGTGCCAGCAGAACCGGGACAGGGGCGACCTACGAGCAGTACTTC; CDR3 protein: CASRTGTGATYEQYF
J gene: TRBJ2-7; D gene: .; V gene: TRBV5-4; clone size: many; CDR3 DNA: TGTGCCAGCACCACTGGGGGAGGCGGAATCGACGAGCAGTACTTC; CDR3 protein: CASTTGGGGIDEQYF
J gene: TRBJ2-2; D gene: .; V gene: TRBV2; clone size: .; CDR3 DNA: TGTGCCAGCAGACCCGACGGGGTCACCGGGGAGCTGTTTTTT; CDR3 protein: CASRPDGVTGELFF